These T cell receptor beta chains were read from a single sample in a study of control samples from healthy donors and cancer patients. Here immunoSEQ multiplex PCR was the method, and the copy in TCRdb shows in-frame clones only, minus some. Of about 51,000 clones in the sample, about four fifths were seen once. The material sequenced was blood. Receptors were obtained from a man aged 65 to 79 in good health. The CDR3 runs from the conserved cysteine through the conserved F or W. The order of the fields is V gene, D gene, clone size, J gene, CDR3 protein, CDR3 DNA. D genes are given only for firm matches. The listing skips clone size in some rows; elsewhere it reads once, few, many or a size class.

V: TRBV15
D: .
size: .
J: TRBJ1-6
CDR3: CATSRESDPNSPLHF
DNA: TGTGCCACCAGCAGAGAGTCTGATCCGAATTCACCCCTCCACTTT

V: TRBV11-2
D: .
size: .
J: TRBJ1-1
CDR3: CASSADRNTEAFF
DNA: TGTGCCAGCAGCGCGGACAGGAACACTGAAGCTTTCTTT

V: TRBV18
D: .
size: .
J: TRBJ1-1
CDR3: CASSPWRATGTEAFF
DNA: TGTGCCAGCTCACCATGGAGGGCCACGGGGACTGAAGCTTTCTTT

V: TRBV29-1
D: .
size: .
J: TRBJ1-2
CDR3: CSVDSLRGPNYGYTF
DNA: TGCAGCGTTGACAGCCTCCGTGGGCCTAACTATGGCTACACCTTC

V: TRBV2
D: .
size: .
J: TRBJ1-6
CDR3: CASRATYNSPLHF
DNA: TGTGCCAGCAGGGCGACCTATAATTCACCCCTCCACTTT

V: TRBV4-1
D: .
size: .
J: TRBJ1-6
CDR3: CASSRYGDPAIGYSPLHF
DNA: TGCGCCAGCAGTCGTTACGGGGACCCCGCTATAGGGTATTCACCCCTCCACTTT

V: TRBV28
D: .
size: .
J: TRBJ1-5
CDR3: CASNLRTAFTNQPQHF
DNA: TGTGCCAGCAACCTAAGGACGGCCTTCACTAATCAGCCCCAGCATTTT

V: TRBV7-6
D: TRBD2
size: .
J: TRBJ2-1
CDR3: CASSLELAGGAPYNEQFF
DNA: TGTGCCAGCAGCTTAGAGCTAGCGGGAGGAGCCCCCTACAATGAGCAGTTCTTC

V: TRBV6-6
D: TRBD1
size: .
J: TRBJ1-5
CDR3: CASRPGQVIYQPQHF
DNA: TGTGCCAGCAGACCTGGACAGGTTATTTATCAGCCCCAGCATTTT

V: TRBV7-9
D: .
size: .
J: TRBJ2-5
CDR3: CASSLGVARETQYF
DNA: TGTGCCAGCAGCTTAGGGGTAGCTAGAGAGACCCAGTACTTC

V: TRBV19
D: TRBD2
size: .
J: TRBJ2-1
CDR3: CASSIWASGSSYNEQFF
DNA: TGTGCCAGTAGTATATGGGCTAGCGGGAGCTCCTACAATGAGCAGTTCTTC

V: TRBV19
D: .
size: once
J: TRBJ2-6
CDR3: CASSIGAVLTF
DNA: TGTGCCAGTAGTATAGGGGCCGTCCTGACTTTC

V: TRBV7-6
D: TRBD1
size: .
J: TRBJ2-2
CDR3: CASSLGTVINTGELFF
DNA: TGTGCCAGCAGCCTTGGGACAGTAATTAACACCGGGGAGCTGTTTTTT

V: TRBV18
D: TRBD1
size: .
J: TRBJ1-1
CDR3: CASSPRSIGTGSNEAFF
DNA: TGTGCCAGCTCACCACGATCCATCGGGACAGGGTCTAATGAAGCTTTCTTT

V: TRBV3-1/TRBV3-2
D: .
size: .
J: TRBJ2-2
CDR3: CASSPTRTGFSGELFF
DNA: TGTGCCAGCAGCCCAACCCGGACGGGGTTCTCCGGGGAGCTGTTTTTT

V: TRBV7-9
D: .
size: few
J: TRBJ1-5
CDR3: CASSLSLGPQHF
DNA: TGTGCCAGCAGCTTATCCCTAGGGCCCCAGCATTTT